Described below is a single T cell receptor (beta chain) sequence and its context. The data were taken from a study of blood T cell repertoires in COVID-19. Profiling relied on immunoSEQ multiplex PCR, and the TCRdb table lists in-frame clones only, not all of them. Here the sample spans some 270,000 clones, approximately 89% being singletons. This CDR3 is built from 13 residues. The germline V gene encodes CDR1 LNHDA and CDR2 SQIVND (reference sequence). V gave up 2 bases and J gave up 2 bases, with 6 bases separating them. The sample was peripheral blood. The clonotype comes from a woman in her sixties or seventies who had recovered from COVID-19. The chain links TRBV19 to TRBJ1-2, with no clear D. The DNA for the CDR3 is TGTGCCAGTAGTATACGGCGGAACTATGGCTACACCTTC. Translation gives CASSIRRNYGYTF.